The rows below give T cell receptor beta chains drawn from one sample of a study of blood T cells in healthy people across ages. TCRdb analysed the 5' RACE reads with MiXCR anew, one entry per CDR3 protein. The sample records around 1,700,000 distinct CDR3 sequences, under 30% being singletons. Sequenced sample: blood. All receptors derive from a young woman in good health. Both conserved end residues are part of each CDR3. D genes are given only for firm matches. Size tells how often a clone was seen (once, few, many) or the class of an expanded clone, and some rows leave it out.

>-|TRBV20-1|-|TRBJ2-1
TGCAGTCCCTCTGTAGTGGGTGGCGGTGAGCAGTTCTTC
CSPSVVGGGEQFF
>-|TRBV10-3|-|TRBJ2-1
TGTGCCATCGCGCCAGGGGACCGCGAGCAGTTCTTC
CAIAPGDREQFF
>TRBD2|TRBV7-9|-|TRBJ2-5
TGTGCCAGCAGCTCGACTAGCGGGGAGGCCGGGGAGACCCAGTACTTC
CASSSTSGEAGETQYF
>TRBD1|TRBV18|-|TRBJ1-2
TGTGCCAGCTCACAACAAGCACAGGGGTTCGGCTACACCTTC
CASSQQAQGFGYTF
>-|TRBV20-1|-|TRBJ1-3
TGCAGTGCTAGCCAGGGGAGCTCTGGAAACACCATATATTTT
CSASQGSSGNTIYF
>-|TRBV5-1|many|TRBJ2-6
TGCGCCAGCAGCTTTTCTGGTGGGGCCAACGTCCTGACTTTC
CASSFSGGANVLTF
>TRBD1|TRBV7-3|-|TRBJ2-7
TGTGCCAGCAGCTTATTCGGGGCAGGGGGCGAGCAGTACTTC
CASSLFGAGGEQYF
>-|TRBV12-3/TRBV12-4|-|TRBJ2-3
TGTGCCAGCAGTTTCCGACAGTTGAGCACAGATACGCAGTATTTT
CASSFRQLSTDTQYF
>TRBD2|TRBV7-9|few|TRBJ2-1
TGTGCCAGCAGCTTAACCCTAGCGGGTAGGGAGTTCTTC
CASSLTLAGREFF
>-|TRBV5-1|many|TRBJ2-7
TGCGCCAGCAGCTTGGGAGGGTTTCGGAACGAGCAGTACTTC
CASSLGGFRNEQYF
>TRBD1|TRBV20-1|-|TRBJ2-5
TGCAGTGCCAGGGACAGGGAAAGGCAGACCCAGTACTTC
CSARDRERQTQYF
>-|TRBV20-1|many|TRBJ2-5
TGCAGTGCTAGAGAGGGGGATACCAGAGAGACCCAGTACTTC
CSAREGDTRETQYF
>TRBD1|TRBV29-1|-|TRBJ1-2
TGCATCGTTCCCCGGACAGGGCCGAACTATGGCTACACCTTC
CIVPRTGPNYGYTF
>TRBD1|TRBV5-1|few|TRBJ2-7
TGCGCCAGCAGCTTGGGAGGGGACAGTTACTACGAGCAGTACTTC
CASSLGGDSYYEQYF
>-|TRBV24-1|few|TRBJ1-5
TGTGCCACCAGTGTCCAGGGGATCGAGGGCAATCAGCCCCAGCATTTT
CATSVQGIEGNQPQHF
>TRBD2|TRBV20-1|many|TRBJ2-7
TGCAGTGCCCCTAAGCGGGAGAGCTCCTACGAGCAGTACTTC
CSAPKRESSYEQYF
>-|TRBV5-1|few|TRBJ1-1
TGCGCCAGCAGCTTGGAGGGGATCCCGAACACTGAAGCTTTCTTT
CASSLEGIPNTEAFF
>-|TRBV7-6|many|TRBJ1-3
TGTGCCAGCAGCCCCGGGTCGTGGGGGAGCACCATATATTTT
CASSPGSWGSTIYF
>-|TRBV6-2/TRBV6-3|-|TRBJ2-7
TGTGCCAGCAGGAGTACAGGGACTCAGAACTACGAGCAGTACTTC
CASRSTGTQNYEQYF
>TRBD2|TRBV5-1|-|TRBJ2-3
TGCGCCAGCAGCTTGGAGGCGGGAGGAGGTGGAGATACGCAGTATTTT
CASSLEAGGGGDTQYF
>-|TRBV9|few|TRBJ2-3
TGTGCCAGCAGCGTAGATACAGAGGTCACAGATACGCGGTATTTT
CASSVDTEVTDTRYF
>-|TRBV9|-|TRBJ2-3
TGTGCCAGCAGCGTAGCGGGCGGAGGGGGCCTCGATACGCAGTATTTT
CASSVAGGGGLDTQYF